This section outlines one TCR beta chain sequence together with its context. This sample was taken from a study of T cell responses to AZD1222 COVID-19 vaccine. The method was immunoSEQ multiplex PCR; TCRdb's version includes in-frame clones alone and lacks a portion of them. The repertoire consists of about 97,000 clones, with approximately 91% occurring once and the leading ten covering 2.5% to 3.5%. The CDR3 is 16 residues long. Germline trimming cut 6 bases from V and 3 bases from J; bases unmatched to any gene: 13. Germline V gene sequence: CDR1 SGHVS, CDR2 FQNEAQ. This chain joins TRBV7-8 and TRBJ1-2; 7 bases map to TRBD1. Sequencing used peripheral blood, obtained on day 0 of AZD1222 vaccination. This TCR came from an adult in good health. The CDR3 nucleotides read TGTGCCAGCAGTTTCCACCCCCAACAGGGGTACTATGGCTACACCTTC. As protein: CASSFHPQQGYYGYTF.